The 32 T cell receptor beta chains in this list originate from one sample, sequenced in a study of radiotherapy plus CTLA-4 blockade in lung cancer. Profiling relied on immunoSEQ multiplex PCR, and the TCRdb table lists in-frame clones only, not all of them. The top ten clones hold around 25% of a sample with about 94,000 clones, roughly 80% of them seen once. This sample comprised peripheral blood, obtained from a patient treated with radiotherapy plus ipilimumab. All receptors derive from a human donor with non-small cell lung cancer that progressed on radiotherapy plus ipilimumab.

For the CDR3, the DNA is TGTGCCAGCAGATCCCAGGGTAGCTCCTACGAGCAGTACTTC. It translates to CASRSQGSSYEQYF. This rearrangement joins TRBV6-6 to TRBJ2-7; possible D gene TRBD1, 5 bases. The V end was cut by 6 bases, the J end by 0 bases, with 12 bases between. From germline, CDR1 is MNHNY and CDR2 SVGAGI (reference sequence). There are 14 residues in the CDR3.

The V and J genes are TRBV19 and TRBJ2-1; tentatively, D is TRBD2 (5 bases). V lost 4 bases and J lost 1, with 11 bases in between. In germline, CDR1 is LNHDA, CDR2 SQIVND (reference sequence). The CDR3 loop spans 15 amino acids. This CDR3 is CASSSYGESYNEQFF. CDR3 bases: TGTGCCAGTAGTAGCTACGGGGAATCCTACAATGAGCAGTTCTTC.

The chain couples TRBV6-5 to TRBJ1-3; no reliable D call. The CDR3 length is 13 residues. The V and J ends lost 6 bases and 1 base respectively, with 7 bases between them. The germline V gene encodes CDR1 MNHEY and CDR2 SVGAGI. DNA of the CDR3: TGTGCCAGCAGAGGTTCTTCTGGAAACACCATATATTTT. As protein: CASRGSSGNTIYF.

The V and J genes are TRBV6-1 and TRBJ2-7; D not certain. The CDR3 runs 10 residues. Looked up from germline, CDR1 is MNHNS and CDR2 is SASEGT. Trimming removed 7 bases at V and 2 bases at J, with 3 bases between. DNA for the CDR3: TGTGCCAGCAATACCTACGAGCAGTACTTC. This gives the protein CASNTYEQYF.

The chain recombines TRBV28 with TRBJ1-5, with D perhaps matching TRBD1 (5 bases). Germline loops: CDR1 MDHEN, CDR2 SYDVKM. The CDR3 length is 15 residues. Trimming removed 4 bases from V and 7 bases from J, with 17 bases in between. The DNA of the CDR3 is TGTGCCAGCAGTTCCGCTCAGGGTGTAGAGCAGCCCCAGCATTTT. It is translated as CASSSAQGVEQPQHF.

This rearrangement joins TRBV9 to TRBJ1-1, with 11 bases aligning to TRBD1. Germline V gives CDR1 SGDLS, CDR2 YYNGEE. The CDR3 is 14 amino acids. V shed 4 bases, J shed 4 bases, and the junction held 3 bases outside the gene matches. CDR3 loop: CASSLGQGATEAFF. The CDR3 DNA reads as TGTGCCAGCAGCCTCGGACAGGGGGCCACTGAAGCTTTCTTT.

V usage is TRBV29-1 and J usage is TRBJ2-7; the D is unclear. Germline CDR1 SQVTM, CDR2 ANQGSEA. V dropped 4 bases and J dropped 5 bases, with 6 bases sitting between them. The CDR3 is 10 amino acids. The CDR3 DNA sequence: TGCAGCGTTGTAGTCCACGAGCAGTACGTC. Its protein is CSVVVHEQYV.

J is TRBJ2-7 and V is TRBV5-1; D ambiguous. Trimming shortened V by 4 bases and J by 2 bases, and 10 bases separated the two germline ends. This CDR3 comprises 13 residues. CDR1 SGHRS and CDR2 YFSETQ come from the germline V gene. CDR3 DNA sequence: TGCGCCAGCAGCGGGGATGGTACCTACGAGCAGTACTTC. Residues: CASSGDGTYEQYF.

This clone was detected once. This rearrangement joins TRBV5-4 to TRBJ2-3; D may be TRBD2 (6 bases). V lost 2 bases to trimming and J lost 2 bases, with 12 bases between them. CDR1 and CDR2 (germline): SGHNT, YYREEE (reference sequence). The CDR3 length is 15 residues. The CDR3 nucleotides read TGTGCCAGCAGCTTTCTCTTAGCGGCCACAGATACGCAGTATTTT. This encodes CASSFLLAATDTQYF.

This clone was detected only a few times. The V and J genes are TRBV5-3 and TRBJ2-1; D gene ambiguous. TRBV5-3 is treated as an ORF (open reading frame) with a function not yet certain. The CDR3 is 11 residues long. The V end lost 2 bases, the J end lost 9 bases, and 6 bases lay between the germline ends. For the CDR3, the DNA is TGTGCCAGAAGCTTTCCTCCTGAGCAGTTCTTC. Amino acid sequence: CARSFPPEQFF.

The gene calls are TRBV6-5 and TRBJ1-4, with D maybe TRBD1 (6 bases). Germline V gene lookup returns CDR1 MNHEY and CDR2 SVGAGI. Trimming pared 3 bases from V and 15 bases from J, leaving 17 bases between. This CDR3 has 13 amino acids. The CDR3 sequence: CASSYNVGAFVFF. DNA of the CDR3: TGTGCCAGCAGTTATAACGTGGGGGCTTTTGTGTTTTTT.

This clone was detected once. The chain carries TRBV27 and TRBJ2-4; a possible D gene is TRBD2 (6 bases). Between the trimmed V and J ends, which lost 10 bases and 0 bases, there was a span of 10 bases. CDR3 size: 13 residues. Per the germline V gene, CDR1 is MNHEY and CDR2 is SMNVEV (reference sequence). CDR3 sequence reads: CATQGLAKNIQYF. The DNA for the CDR3 is TGTGCCACCCAGGGACTAGCCAAAAACATTCAGTACTTC.

This sequence joins TRBV5-4 and TRBJ1-4, with 7 bases lining up with TRBD1. V was clipped by 3 bases and J by 0 bases; unmatched bases: 5. This CDR3 is 16 amino acids long. Looked up from germline, CDR1 is SGHNT and CDR2 is YYREEE (reference sequence). The CDR3 loop is CASSSGTATTNEKLFF. The CDR3 DNA reads as TGTGCCAGCAGCTCCGGGACAGCCACAACTAATGAAAAACTGTTTTTT.

The chain has TRBV9 and TRBJ2-1, with 9 bases fitting TRBD2. CDR3 length equals 15 residues. In germline, CDR1 is SGDLS, CDR2 YYNGEE. The J segment lost 4 bases and the V segment lost 0 bases, leaving 2 bases of the junction unmatched. DNA of the CDR3: TGTGCCAGCAGCGTAGAGCTAGCGGGATACAATGAGCAGTTCTTC. Protein: CASSVELAGYNEQFF.

Comments on this clone: Mismatch with germline at one junction end may stem from a read error. This rearrangement joins TRBV5-1 to TRBJ2-1; D is ambiguous. The V gene's germline CDR1 is SGHRS and CDR2 YFSETQ. CDR3 length: 13 residues. The CDR3 reads CASSPILGSDDVF. The CDR3 region has the DNA TGCGCCAGCAGCCCTATATTGGGTAGTGACGACGTCTTC. The variable domain in full, completed from reference TRBV5-1 and TRBJ2-1, reads KAGVTQTPRYLIKTRGQQVTLSCSPISGHRSVSWYQQTPGQGLQFLFEYFSETQRNKGNFPGRFSGRQFSNSRSEMNVSTLELGDSALYLCASSPILGSDDVFGPGTRLTVL.

The chain uses TRBV5-1 and TRBJ2-5; the match to TRBD2 covers 7 bases. The length of the CDR3 is 15 residues. Germline V gene sequence: CDR1 SGHRS, CDR2 YFSETQ. J gave up 5 bases and V 6 bases, and 13 bases lay outside the gene matches. CDR3 sequence (DNA): TGCGCCAGCACCCAATACGGGGGGAGTGGGGAGACCCAGTACTTC. This codes for CASTQYGGSGETQYF.

The chain is built from TRBV30 and TRBJ1-1, with D perhaps matching TRBD1 (5 bases). The CDR3 length is 14 residues. Germline V CDR1 and CDR2: GTSNPN, SVGIG (reference sequence). The CDR3 loop is CAIRPGGRGTEAFF. For the CDR3, the DNA is TGTGCTATCAGGCCGGGGGGAAGAGGCACTGAAGCTTTCTTT.

The V call is TRBV15, the J call TRBJ2-1; D uncertain. This CDR3 is built from 15 residues. The V gene's germline CDR1 is LNHNV and CDR2 YYDKDF (reference sequence). With 0 bases removed from V and 8 bases from J, the gap between germline ends came to 14 bases. The CDR3 coding sequence is TGTGCCACCAGCAGAGAGCTGGCTCACGGCGATGAGCAGTTCTTC. As protein: CATSRELAHGDEQFF. Based on the CDR3 plus reference TRBV15 and TRBJ2-1, the full variable domain is DAMVIQNPRYQVTQFGKPVTLSCSQTLNHNVMYWYQQKSSQAPKLLFHYYDKDFNNEADTPDNFQSRRPNTSFCFLDIRSPGLGDTAMYLCATSRELAHGDEQFFGPGTRLTVL.

The chain employs TRBV6-1 and TRBJ2-7, with 7 positions matching TRBD2. The CDR3 is made up of 13 amino acids. With 8 bases clipped from V and 4 bases from J, the junction kept 8 bases outside the gene matches. Germline V lookup: CDR1 MNHNS, CDR2 SASEGT. CDR3 in amino acids: CASGIAGGYEQYF. DNA of the CDR3: TGTGCCAGCGGGATAGCGGGCGGGTACGAGCAGTACTTC.

This chain links TRBV19 with TRBJ1-2; 7 bases align to TRBD1. Germline-derived CDR1 and CDR2 are LNHDA and SQIVND (reference sequence). The length of the CDR3 is 15 residues. With 4 bases clipped from V and 4 bases from J, the junction kept 9 bases outside the gene matches. The CDR3 loop is CASSTSGEGAYGYTF. As DNA, the CDR3 is TGTGCCAGTAGTACGTCGGGGGAGGGGGCCTATGGCTACACCTTC.

This clone was counted once. The chain is built from TRBV7-3 and TRBJ2-2, with D perhaps matching TRBD2 (5 bases). Per the germline V gene, CDR1 is SGHTA and CDR2 is FQGTGA. The CDR3 has 17 amino acids. Trimming shortened V by 0 bases and J by 3 bases, and 14 bases separated the two germline ends. Here the CDR3 reads CASSLTGGSDYTGELFF. CDR3 sequence (DNA): TGTGCCAGCAGCTTAACGGGCGGTAGCGACTACACCGGGGAGCTGTTTTTT.

This clone was found once. CDR3 sequence reads: CASSVMGLAGEDTQYF. The CDR3 DNA reads TGTGCCAGCAGTGTAATGGGACTAGCGGGGGAAGATACGCAGTATTTT. The rearrangement joins TRBV2 to TRBJ2-3; 14 bases fit TRBD2. With V trimmed by 4 bases and J by 5 bases, 5 bases remained unmatched. CDR1 SNHLY and CDR2 FYNNEI come from the germline V gene. The CDR3 has 16 amino acids. Variable domain in full (rest from reference TRBV2 and TRBJ2-3): EPEVTQTPSHQVTQMGQEVILRCVPISNHLYFYWYRQILGQKVEFLVSFYNNEISEKSEIFDDQFSVERPDGSNFTLKIRSTKLEDSAMYFCASSVMGLAGEDTQYFGPGTRLTVL.

The chain couples TRBV12-5 to TRBJ2-7; TRBD2 agrees at 7 bases. The germline CDR1 and CDR2 sequences are LGHNT and FRNRAP. CDR3 length: 17 amino acids. V shed 0 bases, J shed 0 bases, and the junction held 8 bases outside the gene matches. CDR3 nucleotides: TGTGCTAGTGGTTTGGTAAGAGCGGGACTCATCTCCTACGAGCAGTACGTC. Residues: CASGLVRAGLISYEQYV.

The chain links TRBV2 to TRBJ2-2; perhaps TRBD1 as D (5 bases). The germline V and J ends were trimmed by 6 bases and 4 bases, with 15 bases remaining between them. This CDR3 has 15 residues. Germline V gene lookup returns CDR1 SNHLY and CDR2 FYNNEI. CDR3 loop: CASSVTTVTTGELFF. CDR3 DNA sequence: TGTGCCAGCAGCGTCACGACAGTTACCACCGGGGAGCTGTTTTTT.

V gene TRBV4-1 combines with J gene TRBJ2-4; possibly TRBD2 for D (6 bases). This CDR3 comprises 15 residues. Germline assignment: CDR1 MGHRA and CDR2 YSYEKL. With 2 bases removed from V and 12 bases from J, the gap between germline ends came to 20 bases. The CDR3 is CASSQTAASGGSQYF. CDR3 sequence (DNA): TGCGCCAGCAGCCAAACAGCAGCCTCCGGGGGTAGTCAGTACTTC.

CDR3: CASGLVQGDGNTIYF. CDR3 bases: TGTGCTAGTGGTTTGGTACAAGGGGACGGAAACACCATATATTTT. The chain recombines TRBV12-5 with TRBJ1-3, with D maybe TRBD1 (5 bases). The CDR3 has 15 residues. Germline-derived CDR1 and CDR2 are LGHNT and FRNRAP. V shed 0 bases and J shed 4 bases, with 10 bases lying between them.

The chain carries TRBV28 and TRBJ1-1, with TRBD1 matching over 9 bases. CDR1 is MDHEN, CDR2 SYDVKM, per germline. V dropped 5 bases and J dropped 9; count of bases not matched to a gene: 7. The CDR3 extends over 13 amino acids. The CDR3 loop is CASSIDRGRKAFF. CDR3 coding DNA: TGTGCCAGCAGTATTGACAGGGGGAGAAAAGCTTTCTTT.

This clone was picked up one time. Other DNA sequences in the sample encode the same CDR3. The rearrangement joins TRBV6-1 to TRBJ1-5; 8 bases match TRBD1. This CDR3 comprises 14 residues. The trim removed 5 bases at V and 5 bases at J, leaving 5 bases unmatched. Germline V lookup: CDR1 MNHNS, CDR2 SASEGT. CDR3 region: CASSRTGRDQPQHF. CDR3 in DNA: TGTGCCAGCAGTAGGACAGGGCGGGATCAGCCCCAGCATTTT.

The V and J genes are TRBV6-5 and TRBJ2-6; unclear D gene. Germline lookup yields CDR1 MNHEY and CDR2 SVGAGI. Trimming cost V 7 bases and J 1 base, with 5 bases left between them. The CDR3 contains 13 residues. The DNA of the CDR3 is TGTGCCAGCAAAATTTCTGGGGCCAACGTCCTGACTTTC. Its protein is CASKISGANVLTF.

The CDR3: CASRWSAGEAHEQYF. The CDR3 nucleotides are TGTGCCAGCAGATGGTCGGCGGGAGAGGCCCACGAGCAGTACTTC. J is TRBJ2-5 and V is TRBV6-6; 7 bases line up with TRBD2. The closer fit of TRBJ2-7 to the DNA end suggests the J call may be wrong. Germline V gives CDR1 MNHNY, CDR2 SVGAGI (reference sequence). The CDR3 consists of 15 residues.

This chain links TRBV27 with TRBJ2-1; the match to TRBD2 covers 9 bases. The CDR3 spans 17 residues. The V segment lost 5 bases and the J segment 2 bases; nucleotides outside the gene matches: 10. Germline CDR1 reads MNHEY; CDR2 reads SMNVEV (reference sequence). In DNA form, the CDR3 reads TGTGCCAGCAGTCCTCCAACGGGACTAGCTACCTACAATGAGCAGTTCTTC. Its protein is CASSPPTGLATYNEQFF.

This rearrangement joins TRBV6-5 to TRBJ1-3; tentative D call: TRBD1 (6 bases). Trimming removed 4 bases at V and 0 bases at J, with 7 bases between. CDR1 is MNHEY and CDR2 is SVGAGI in the germline V gene. This CDR3 has 14 amino acids. CDR3 in DNA: TGTGCCAGCAGTTTACAGGGCTCTGGAAACACCATATATTTT. It specifies CASSLQGSGNTIYF.